In its sample, the clone carrying this TCR beta chain was seen a few times. Its specificity is unknown. Naive, central memory, regulatory and stem cell-like memory cells within the CD4+ compartment were sorted using CD45RO/CCR7/CD25/CD127/CD95/CD27. This record belongs to a study of beta chain features in type 1 diabetes. The study, taken as a whole, reports: Any PCR bias toward short templates would affect both groups alike. Within the patient group, naive, central memory and Treg TCRB repertoires appeared more similar to each other than within healthy donors.

The V end lost 5 bases, the J end lost 0 bases, and 11 bases lay between the germline ends. The CDR3 runs 15 residues. Germline-derived CDR1 and CDR2 are SEHNR and FQNEAQ (reference sequence). Reverse transcription of all isolated RNA meant that expressed TCRB transcripts were sequenced. Generated by immunoSEQ multiplex PCR, the TCRdb table keeps only in-frame clones and is missing some. Here the sample spans 850,000 to 900,000 clones, around a sixth being singletons. The source material was naive CD4+ T cells from blood. The TCR originated in a woman under 30 in good health. The chain couples TRBV7-9 to TRBJ1-5; D gene unclear. This CDR3 is CASSGTKNSNQPQHF. Written as DNA, the CDR3 is TGTGCCAGCAGCGGCACAAAGAATAGCAATCAGCCCCAGCATTTT.